The sequence of this TCR beta chain was determined in a study of long-term antiretroviral therapy in people with HIV. Study conclusions and caveats: The range of CDR3 lengths in HIV repertoires proved narrower than that found in controls.

CDR3 length: 14 residues. The germline V gene has CDR1 SGHTA and CDR2 FQGNSA. Trimming cost V 3 bases and J 11 bases; bases outside gene matches: 7. Run at survey level, the immunoSEQ assay was version v3.0. Using immunoSEQ multiplex PCR, the repertoire was profiled, and TCRdb retains in-frame clones only, with some absent. The sample has roughly 25,000 clones; around three quarters are singletons. A word on this clone: Its antigen remains unidentified.

The specimen was unsorted PBMCs, collected 0.5 years after starting antiretroviral therapy. This chain uses TRBV7-2 with TRBJ1-6, with 7 bases identical to TRBD1. This clonotype was obtained from a middle-aged woman with HIV. The CDR3 spells CASSLGQRFTPLHF. CDR3 DNA sequence: TGTGCCAGCAGCTTGGGACAGCGGTTTACACCCCTCCACTTT.